This entry features one T cell receptor (beta chain) sequence. The CDR3 loop spans 13 amino acids. The germline V gene encodes CDR1 MGHDK and CDR2 SYGVNS. V lost 1 base, J lost 4 bases, and 7 bases lay in between. The sample originates from a study of blood T cell repertoires in COVID-19. Original methodology: Reference gene primer amplification yielded estimated nucleated cell counts. The repertoire was sequenced with immunoSEQ multiplex PCR; TCRdb's copy has only in-frame clones and lacks some. V and J calls and clone size are as listed in that table; D and trimming were resolved from the DNA. The sample has tens of thousands of clones, about 85% seen once.

Sequenced: peripheral blood. J is TRBJ1-2 and V is TRBV25-1, with a weak D call TRBD1 (5 bases). The TCR was taken from a woman aged 70-85 years with active or convalescent COVID-19. DNA of the CDR3: TGTGCCAGCAGTGAATGGGGCGTCTATGGCTACACCTTC. It translates to CASSEWGVYGYTF.